Following are 7 T cell receptor beta chains from one sample sequenced in a study of blood T cell repertoires in COVID-19. TCRdb's copy holds only in-frame clones and misses some; the assay was immunoSEQ multiplex PCR. The sample shows approximately 240,000 clones, about 90% of them seen only once. Sequencing was carried out using PBMCs or T cells enriched from blood (not recorded which). The origin of the receptors is a woman aged 50 to 65 in a cohort exposed to, infected with or recovered from COVID-19 (not recorded which).

The chain couples TRBV19 to TRBJ1-2, with D possibly being TRBD1 (5 bases). Between the trimmed V and J ends, which lost 1 base and 0 bases, there was a span of 12 bases. This CDR3 contains 16 residues. CDR1 is LNHDA and CDR2 is SQIVND in the germline V gene (reference sequence). The CDR3 region is CASSIGSTAPNYGYTF. CDR3 bases: TGTGCCAGTAGTATAGGCTCGACAGCGCCTAACTATGGCTACACCTTC.

V usage is TRBV7-2 and J usage is TRBJ2-3; TRBD1 is a possible D gene (6 bases). V lost 2 bases to trimming and J lost 3 bases, with 9 bases between them. The length of the CDR3 is 14 residues. Per germline, CDR1 SGHTA and CDR2 FQGNSA. CDR3 coding DNA: TGTGCCAGCAGCTTACAGGGGATTACAGATACGCAGTATTTT. Its protein product is CASSLQGITDTQYF.

V usage is TRBV6-2 or TRBV6-3 and J usage is TRBJ1-5; D gene unclear. Trimming removed 0 bases from V and 4 bases from J, with 16 bases in between. Looked up from germline, CDR1 is MNHEY and CDR2 is SVGEGT. CDR3 length equals 17 residues. The CDR3 spells CASSYSKMTAYNQPQHF. CDR3 nucleotides: TGTGCCAGCAGTTACTCGAAGATGACTGCTTATAATCAGCCCCAGCATTTT.

V gene TRBV5-1 combines with J gene TRBJ1-2, with D unclear. Germline V gene data show CDR1 as SGHRS and CDR2 as YFSETQ. This CDR3 is 14 amino acids long. Trimming shortened V by 2 bases and J by 8 bases, and 16 bases separated the two germline ends. Here the CDR3 reads CASSFGRLTIGYTF. CDR3 coding DNA: TGCGCCAGCAGCTTTGGCAGACTTACTATCGGCTACACCTTC.

The chain couples TRBV4-3 to TRBJ2-1; D possibly corresponds to TRBD1 (6 bases). CDR3 length: 15 amino acids. Germline CDR1 LGHNA, CDR2 YSLEER. Trimming removed 3 bases from V and 9 bases from J, with 18 bases in between. This CDR3 reads CASSHLGPKGGEQFF. The CDR3 nucleotides are TGCGCCAGCAGCCACTTGGGACCGAAAGGGGGTGAGCAGTTCTTC.

This clone is a singleton in its sample. The rearrangement joins TRBV30 to TRBJ1-6; 9 nucleotides align to TRBD1. The J segment lost 7 bases and the V segment lost 4 bases, leaving 8 bases of the junction unmatched. CDR1 and CDR2 from the germline V gene are GTSNPN and SVGIG (reference sequence). The CDR3 loop spans 15 amino acids. CDR3 coding DNA: TGTGCCTGGACAGGGGACAGGGCTAGGAATTCACCCCTCCACTTT. This translates into CAWTGDRARNSPLHF.

The chain couples TRBV24-1 to TRBJ2-5; 8 bases line up with TRBD2. This CDR3 has 13 amino acids. The germline V gene has CDR1 KGHDR and CDR2 SFDVKD. The V and J ends lost 0 bases and 8 bases, in that order; junction bases with no gene match: 1. The DNA of the CDR3 is TGTGCCACCAGTGATTTGCGGGGGGGCACCCAGTACTTC. Protein: CATSDLRGGTQYF.